This T cell receptor beta chain is from a study of T cells in tuberculosis. Looking at the study overall: T cells were selected with CD1B tetramers loaded with glucose monomycolate.

Data came from immunoSEQ multiplex PCR; TCRdb stores just in-frame clones and leaves some out. The top ten clones hold around 5.2% of a sample with fewer than 35,000 clones, more than 70% of them seen once. CDR1 and CDR2 from the germline V gene are SGHDN and FVKESK. CDR3 size: 12 residues. Trimming removed 2 bases at V and 1 base at J, with 3 bases between. Sample time point: new active TB diagnosis, blood taken before or within 7 days of starting treatment. This material consisted of PBMCs, taken at tuberculosis diagnosis. This chain joins TRBV14 and TRBJ2-7; D is unclear. This clonotype originated in an adult with tuberculosis. For the CDR3, the DNA is TGTGCCAGCAGCCAACTATCCTACGAGCAGTACTTC. This sequence encodes CASSQLSYEQYF.